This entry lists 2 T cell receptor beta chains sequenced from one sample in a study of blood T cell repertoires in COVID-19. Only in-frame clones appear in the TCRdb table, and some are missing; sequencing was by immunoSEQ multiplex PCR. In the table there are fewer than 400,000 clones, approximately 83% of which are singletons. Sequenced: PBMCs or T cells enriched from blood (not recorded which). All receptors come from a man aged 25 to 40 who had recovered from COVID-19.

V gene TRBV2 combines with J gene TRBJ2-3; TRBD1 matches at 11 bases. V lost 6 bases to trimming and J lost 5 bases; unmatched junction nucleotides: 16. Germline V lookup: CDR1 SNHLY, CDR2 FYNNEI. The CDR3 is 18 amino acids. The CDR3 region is CASSVRPLRDRGKDTQYF. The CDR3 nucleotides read TGTGCCAGCAGCGTTAGACCGCTCAGGGACAGGGGGAAAGATACGCAGTATTTT.

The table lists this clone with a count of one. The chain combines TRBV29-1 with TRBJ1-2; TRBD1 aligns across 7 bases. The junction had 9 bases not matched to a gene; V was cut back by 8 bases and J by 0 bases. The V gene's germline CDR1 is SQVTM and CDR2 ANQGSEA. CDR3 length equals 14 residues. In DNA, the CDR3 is TGCAGCTTCCTAGGGACAGAAACTAACTATGGCTACACCTTC. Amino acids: CSFLGTETNYGYTF.